The source of this T cell receptor (beta chain) is a study of identical twins. TCRdb independently ran MiXCR on the 5' RACE reads; one entry per CDR3 protein. This sample has about 920,000 distinct CDR3 sequences, with about 12% found just once. Germline V CDR1 and CDR2: LGHDT, YNNKEL (reference sequence). Trimming cost V 11 bases and J 0 bases; bases outside gene matches: 6. The CDR3 loop spans 14 amino acids. The data were also submitted as part of a second study, on yellow fever vaccine responses in identical twins.

The sequence was collected from a woman aged 18-35 years in good health. The sequenced sample was PBMCs. The rearrangement joins TRBV3-1 to TRBJ2-2; 7 nucleotides align to TRBD2. In DNA form, the CDR3 reads TGTGCCGAAGCGGGAACAGCGAACACCGGGGAGCTGTTTTTT. Translating it yields CAEAGTANTGELFF. The variable domain in full, with the rest retrieved from reference TRBV3-1 and TRBJ2-2, is DTAVSQTPKYLVTQMGNDKSIKCEQNLGHDTMYWYKQDSKKFLKIMFSYNNKELIINETVPNRFSPKSPDKAHLNLHINSLELGDSAVYFCAEAGTANTGELFFGEGSRLTVL.